The clone carrying this T cell receptor beta chain occurred a few times. Its target is not known. Researchers ran the PCR with 60 Vbeta and 13 Jbeta primers. Libraries were prepared by immunoSEQ multiplex PCR; TCRdb keeps only in-frame clonotypes and omits some of them. Seen here are about 200,000 clones, around 78% observed once, and the top ten hold 1.5% to 2%. These data belong to a study of cytomegalovirus exposure and HLA in healthy donors. Findings and caveats of the study: Most TCR beta V segments were productive about 90% or about 30% of the time in an earlier analysis. The authors later found HLA-associated TCR beta chains more clonally expanded than equally common others.

Sequenced: PBMCs. The clonotype comes from a man aged 25-45 years in good health and CMV-seronegative.

This chain's CDR3 is CASSLQNEAFF. The DNA for the CDR3 is TGCGCCAGCAGCTTGCAGAATGAAGCTTTCTTT. This chain uses TRBV5-1 with TRBJ1-1; D not certain. CDR3 length: 11 residues. The ends were cut back, 1 base at V and 7 bases at J, with 5 bases in the middle. Germline V lookup: CDR1 SGHRS, CDR2 YFSETQ.